This T cell receptor beta chain was recovered during a study of technical replicates of blood from a few donors. The germline gives CDR1 SGHTA, CDR2 FQGNSA. V gave up 5 bases and J gave up 3 bases, with 15 bases separating them. The CDR3 spans 15 residues. Libraries were prepared by immunoSEQ multiplex PCR; TCRdb keeps only in-frame clonotypes and omits some of them. The table lists roughly 76,000 clones, 65% to 90% of them singletons. Specimen: PBMCs. The chain employs TRBV7-2 and TRBJ2-3; TRBD1 might be the D (5 bases). This TCR was sampled from a human donor in good health. Some clones in this sample may be carry-over from other donors' samples. CDR3 region: CASSNQGPGTDTQYF. CDR3 sequence (DNA): TGTGCCAGCAGCAACCAGGGTCCAGGAACAGATACGCAGTATTTT.